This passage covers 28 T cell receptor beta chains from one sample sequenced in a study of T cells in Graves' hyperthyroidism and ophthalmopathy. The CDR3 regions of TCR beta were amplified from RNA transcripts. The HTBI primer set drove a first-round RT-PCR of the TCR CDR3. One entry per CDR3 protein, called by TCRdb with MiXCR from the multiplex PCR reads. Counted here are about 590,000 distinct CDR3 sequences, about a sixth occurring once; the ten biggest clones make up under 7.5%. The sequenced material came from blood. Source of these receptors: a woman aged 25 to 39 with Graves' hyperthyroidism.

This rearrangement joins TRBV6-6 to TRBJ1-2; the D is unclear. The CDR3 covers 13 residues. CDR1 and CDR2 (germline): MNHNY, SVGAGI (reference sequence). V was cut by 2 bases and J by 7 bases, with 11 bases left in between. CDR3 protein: CASSYRGTPGYTF. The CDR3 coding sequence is TGTGCCAGCAGTTACCGGGGTACCCCTGGCTACACCTTC.

This CDR3 reads CASSRGGGLGYEQYF. The CDR3 bases are TGCGCCAGCAGCAGAGGGGGGGGGCTAGGCTACGAGCAGTACTTC. The genes are TRBV5-1 and TRBJ2-7, with a weak D call TRBD2 (7 bases). CDR3 length: 15 amino acids. The germline gives CDR1 SGHRS, CDR2 YFSETQ. V was cut by 4 bases and J by 3 bases, with 17 bases left in between. The full variable domain, completed using reference TRBV5-1 and TRBJ2-7, is KAGVTQTPRYLIKTRGQQVTLSCSPISGHRSVSWYQQTPGQGLQFLFEYFSETQRNKGNFPGRFSGRQFSNSRSEMNVSTLELGDSALYLCASSRGGGLGYEQYFGPGTRLTVT.

The CDR3 region is CASRGQQGIGGNTEAFF. CDR3 nucleotides: TGTGCCAGCAGGGGACAACAGGGGATTGGGGGGAACACTGAAGCTTTCTTT. The rearrangement links TRBV28 to TRBJ1-1; 7 bases match TRBD1. The germline gives CDR1 MDHEN, CDR2 SYDVKM. This CDR3 is built from 17 residues. Losses at the gene ends were 6 bases for V and 1 base for J; bases not matched to a gene: 14.

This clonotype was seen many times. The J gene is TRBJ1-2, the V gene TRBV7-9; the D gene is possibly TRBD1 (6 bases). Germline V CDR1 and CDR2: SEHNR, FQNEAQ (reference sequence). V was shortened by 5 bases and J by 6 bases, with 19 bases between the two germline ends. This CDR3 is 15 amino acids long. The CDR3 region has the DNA TGTGCCAGCAGCCTGGGACACGGCCCCATTCATGGCTACACCTTC. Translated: CASSLGHGPIHGYTF.

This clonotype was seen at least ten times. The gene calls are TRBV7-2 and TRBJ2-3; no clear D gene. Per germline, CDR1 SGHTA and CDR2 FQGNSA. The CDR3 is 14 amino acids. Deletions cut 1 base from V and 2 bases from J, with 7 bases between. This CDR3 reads CASSLVRTTDTQYF. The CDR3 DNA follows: TGTGCCAGCAGCTTAGTTCGGACCACAGATACGCAGTATTTT.

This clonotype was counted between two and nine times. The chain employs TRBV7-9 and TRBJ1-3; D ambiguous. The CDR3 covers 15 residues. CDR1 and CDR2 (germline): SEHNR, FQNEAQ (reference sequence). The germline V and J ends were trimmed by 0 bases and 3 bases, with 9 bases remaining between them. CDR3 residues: CASSLAAGNGNTIYF. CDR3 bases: TGTGCCAGCAGCTTAGCGGCGGGGAATGGAAACACCATATATTTT.

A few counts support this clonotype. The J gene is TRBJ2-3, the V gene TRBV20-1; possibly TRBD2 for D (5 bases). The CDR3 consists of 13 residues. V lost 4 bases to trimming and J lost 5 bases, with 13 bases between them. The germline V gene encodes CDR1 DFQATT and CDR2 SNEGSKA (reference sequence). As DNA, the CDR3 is TGCAGTGCTATGGGTGGGAGATTAGATACGCAGTATTTT. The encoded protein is CSAMGGRLDTQYF.

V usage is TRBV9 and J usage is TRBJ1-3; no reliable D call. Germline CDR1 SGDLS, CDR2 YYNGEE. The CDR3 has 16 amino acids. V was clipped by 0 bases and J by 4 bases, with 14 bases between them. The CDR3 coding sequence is TGTGCCAGCAGCGTAGACCCCGGACGAGTAGGAAACACCATATATTTT. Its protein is CASSVDPGRVGNTIYF.

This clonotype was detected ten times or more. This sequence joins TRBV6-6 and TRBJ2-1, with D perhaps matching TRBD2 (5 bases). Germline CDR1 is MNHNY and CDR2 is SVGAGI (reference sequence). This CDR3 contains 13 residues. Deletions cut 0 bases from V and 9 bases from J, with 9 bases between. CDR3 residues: CASSYSRGFEQFF. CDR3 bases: TGTGCCAGCAGTTACTCCCGGGGTTTTGAGCAGTTCTTC.

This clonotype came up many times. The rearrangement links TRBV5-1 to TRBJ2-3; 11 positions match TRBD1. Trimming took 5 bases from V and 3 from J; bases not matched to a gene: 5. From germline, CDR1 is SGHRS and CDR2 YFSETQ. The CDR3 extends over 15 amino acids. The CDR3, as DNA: TGCGCCAGCAGGGTGGACAGGGGGCTTACAGATACGCAGTATTTT. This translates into CASRVDRGLTDTQYF.

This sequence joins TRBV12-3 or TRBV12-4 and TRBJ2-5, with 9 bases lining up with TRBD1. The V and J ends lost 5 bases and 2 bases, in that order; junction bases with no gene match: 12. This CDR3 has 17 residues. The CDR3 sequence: CASSPPIGTGPQETQYF. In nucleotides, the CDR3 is TGTGCCAGCAGTCCCCCCATCGGGACAGGGCCTCAAGAGACCCAGTACTTC.

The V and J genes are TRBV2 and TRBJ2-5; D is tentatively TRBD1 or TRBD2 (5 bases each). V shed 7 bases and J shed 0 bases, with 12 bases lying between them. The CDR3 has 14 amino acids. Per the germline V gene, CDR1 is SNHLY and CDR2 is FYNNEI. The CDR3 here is CASKVGEYQETQYF. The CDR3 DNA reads TGTGCCAGCAAAGTGGGGGAGTACCAAGAGACCCAGTACTTC.

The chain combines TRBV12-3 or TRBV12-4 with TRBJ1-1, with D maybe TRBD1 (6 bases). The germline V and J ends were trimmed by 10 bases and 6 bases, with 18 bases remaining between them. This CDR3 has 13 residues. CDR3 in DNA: TGTGCCACGGGGGTAGGGGGGGAGGCTGAAGCTTTCTTT. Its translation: CATGVGGEAEAFF.

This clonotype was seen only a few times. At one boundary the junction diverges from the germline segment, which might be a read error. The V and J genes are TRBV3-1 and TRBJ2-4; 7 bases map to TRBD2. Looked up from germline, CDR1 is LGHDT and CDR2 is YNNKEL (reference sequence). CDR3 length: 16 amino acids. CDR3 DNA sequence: TGTGCCAGCAGTCAAGCGGGACGGGGGGCCAAAAACATTCAGTACTTC. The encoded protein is CASSQAGRGAKNIQYF.

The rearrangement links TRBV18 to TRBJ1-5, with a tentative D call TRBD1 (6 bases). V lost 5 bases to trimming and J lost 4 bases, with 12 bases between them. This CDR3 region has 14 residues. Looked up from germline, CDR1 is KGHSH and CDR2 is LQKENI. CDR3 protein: CASSIQGTNQPQHF. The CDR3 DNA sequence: TGTGCCAGCTCAATACAGGGTACAAATCAGCCCCAGCATTTT.

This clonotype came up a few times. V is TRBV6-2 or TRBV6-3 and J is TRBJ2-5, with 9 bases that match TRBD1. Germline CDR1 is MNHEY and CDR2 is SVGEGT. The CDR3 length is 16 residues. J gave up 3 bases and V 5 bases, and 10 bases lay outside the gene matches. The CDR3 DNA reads TGTGCCAGCAGTCGAGCCCCGGGACAGGGAGAAGAGACCCAGTACTTC. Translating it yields CASSRAPGQGEETQYF.

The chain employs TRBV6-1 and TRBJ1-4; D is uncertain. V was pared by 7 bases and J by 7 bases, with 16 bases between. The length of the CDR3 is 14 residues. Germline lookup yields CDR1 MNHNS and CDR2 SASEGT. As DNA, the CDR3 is TGTGCCAGCACCACGGGAGGGTTGGGTGAAAAACTGTTTTTT. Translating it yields CASTTGGLGEKLFF.

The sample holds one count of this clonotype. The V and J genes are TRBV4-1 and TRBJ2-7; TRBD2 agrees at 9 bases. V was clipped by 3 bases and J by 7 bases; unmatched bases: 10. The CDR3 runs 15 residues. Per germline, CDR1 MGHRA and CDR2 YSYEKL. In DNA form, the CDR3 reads TGCGCCAGCAGCCATTCCGCCGGGACTAGCTATGAGCAGTACTTC. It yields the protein CASSHSAGTSYEQYF.

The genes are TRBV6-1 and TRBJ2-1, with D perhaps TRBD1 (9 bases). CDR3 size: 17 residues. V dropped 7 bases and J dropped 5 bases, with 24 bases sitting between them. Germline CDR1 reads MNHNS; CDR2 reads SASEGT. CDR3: CASNPGLGTGRDNEQFF. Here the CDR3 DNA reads TGTGCCAGCAACCCGGGACTAGGGACAGGGAGGGACAATGAGCAGTTCTTC.

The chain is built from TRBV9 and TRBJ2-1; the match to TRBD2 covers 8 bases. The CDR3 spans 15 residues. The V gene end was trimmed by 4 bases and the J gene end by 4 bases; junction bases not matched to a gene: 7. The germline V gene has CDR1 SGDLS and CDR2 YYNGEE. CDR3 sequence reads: CASSTTSGPYNEQFF. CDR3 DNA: TGTGCCAGCAGCACCACTAGCGGCCCTTACAATGAGCAGTTCTTC.

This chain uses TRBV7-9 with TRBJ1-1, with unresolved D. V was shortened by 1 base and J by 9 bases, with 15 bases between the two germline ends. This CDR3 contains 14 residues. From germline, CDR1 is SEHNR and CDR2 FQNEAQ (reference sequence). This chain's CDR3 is CASSLEITTAKAFF. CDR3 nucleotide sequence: TGTGCCAGCAGCTTAGAGATCACTACCGCAAAAGCTTTCTTT.

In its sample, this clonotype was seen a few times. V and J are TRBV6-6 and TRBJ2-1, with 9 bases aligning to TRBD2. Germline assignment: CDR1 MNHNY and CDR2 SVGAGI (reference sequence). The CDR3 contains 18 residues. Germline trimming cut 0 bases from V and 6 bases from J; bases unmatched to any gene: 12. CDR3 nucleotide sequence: TGTGCCAGCAGTTACTCGGGGGTTCGGTCTAGCGGGATCAATGAGCAGTTCTTC. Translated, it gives CASSYSGVRSSGINEQFF.

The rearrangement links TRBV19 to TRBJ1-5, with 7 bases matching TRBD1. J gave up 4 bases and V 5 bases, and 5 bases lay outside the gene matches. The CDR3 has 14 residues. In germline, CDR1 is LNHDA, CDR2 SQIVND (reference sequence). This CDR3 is CASSVGTVNQPQHF. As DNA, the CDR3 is TGTGCCAGTAGTGTCGGGACAGTAAATCAGCCCCAGCATTTT.

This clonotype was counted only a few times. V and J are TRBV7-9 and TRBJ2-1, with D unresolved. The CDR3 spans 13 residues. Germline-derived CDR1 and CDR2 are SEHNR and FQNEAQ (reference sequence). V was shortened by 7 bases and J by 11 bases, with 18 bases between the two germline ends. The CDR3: CASTPTSWLQQFF. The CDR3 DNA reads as TGTGCCAGCACCCCAACAAGTTGGCTTCAGCAGTTCTTC.

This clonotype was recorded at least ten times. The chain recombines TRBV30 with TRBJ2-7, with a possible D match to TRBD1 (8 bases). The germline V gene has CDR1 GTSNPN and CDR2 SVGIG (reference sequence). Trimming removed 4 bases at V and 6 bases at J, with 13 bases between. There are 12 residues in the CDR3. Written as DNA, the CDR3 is TGTGCCTGGAACAGGGGGGGCACCGAGCAGTACTTC. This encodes CAWNRGGTEQYF. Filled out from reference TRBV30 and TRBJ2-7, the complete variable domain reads SQTIHQWPATLVQPVGSPLSLECTVEGTSNPNLYWYRQAAGRGLQLLFYSVGIGQISSEVPQNLSASRPQDRQFILSSKKLLLSDSGFYLCAWNRGGTEQYFGPGTRLTVT.

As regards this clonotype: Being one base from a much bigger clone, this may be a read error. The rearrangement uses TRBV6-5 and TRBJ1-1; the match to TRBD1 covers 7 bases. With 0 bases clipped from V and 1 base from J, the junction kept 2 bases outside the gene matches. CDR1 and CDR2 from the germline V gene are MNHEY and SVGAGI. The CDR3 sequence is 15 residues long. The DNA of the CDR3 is TGTGCCAGCAGTTACTCGGGACAGCCGAACACTGAAGCTTTCTTT. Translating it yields CASSYSGQPNTEAFF.

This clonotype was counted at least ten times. The CDR3 nucleotides read TGTGCCAGCAGCTTAGGGTTCCATGAGCAGTTCTTC. It is translated as CASSLGFHEQFF. V gene TRBV11-2 combines with J gene TRBJ2-1; D ambiguous. The germline gives CDR1 SGHAT, CDR2 FQNNGV. V lost 1 base and J lost 8, with 6 bases in between. This CDR3 region has 12 residues.

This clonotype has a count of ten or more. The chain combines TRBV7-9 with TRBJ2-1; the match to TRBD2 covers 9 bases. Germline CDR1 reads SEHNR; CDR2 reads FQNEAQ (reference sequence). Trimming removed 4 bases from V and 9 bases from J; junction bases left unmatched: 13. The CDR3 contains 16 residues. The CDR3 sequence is CASSSQASGAGSEQFF. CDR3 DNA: TGTGCCAGCAGCTCTCAAGCTAGCGGGGCGGGGAGTGAGCAGTTCTTC.